This T cell receptor (beta chain) was obtained from a study of cytomegalovirus exposure and HLA in healthy donors. The CDR3 has 15 amino acids. Germline loops: CDR1 SGHRS, CDR2 YFSETQ. The count of this clone is one. Its antigen is as yet unknown. The germline gene is not matched at one end of the junction; a read error may be the cause. Amplification used 60 Vbeta primers and 13 Jbeta primers. Sequencing used immunoSEQ multiplex PCR; TCRdb keeps in-frame clones, though not all of them. In the table there are roughly 180,000 clones, approximately 79% of which are singletons. Study outcomes and limitations: When presence/absence was analysed, sequencing depth was taken to be roughly uniform across donors. Listed as cytomegalovirus-associated were 164 TCR beta chains. Being productive about 90% or about 30% of the time was typical of most TCR beta V segments in an earlier analysis. The authors later found TCR association rates varying by HLA locus, with DRB1 most and HLA-C fewest.

The receptor's source is a girl aged 5 to 17 in good health and CMV-seropositive. Sequencing was done on a sample of PBMCs. This sequence joins TRBV5-1 and TRBJ2-2; no firm D call. The CDR3, as DNA: TGCGCCAGCGGCTTGGCGCAGTCAGACACCGGGGAGCTGTTTTTT. It encodes CASGLAQSDTGELFF.